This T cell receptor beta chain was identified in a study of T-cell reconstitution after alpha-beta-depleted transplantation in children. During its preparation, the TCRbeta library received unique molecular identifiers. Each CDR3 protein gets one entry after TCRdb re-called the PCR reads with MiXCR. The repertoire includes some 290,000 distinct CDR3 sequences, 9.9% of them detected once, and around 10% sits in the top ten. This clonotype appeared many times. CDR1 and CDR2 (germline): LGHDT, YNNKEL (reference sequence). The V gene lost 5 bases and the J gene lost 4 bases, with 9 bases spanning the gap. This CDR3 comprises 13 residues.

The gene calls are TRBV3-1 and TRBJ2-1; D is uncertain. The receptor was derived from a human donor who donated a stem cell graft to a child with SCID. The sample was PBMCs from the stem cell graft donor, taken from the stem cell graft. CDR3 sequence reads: CASSNGRYNEQFF. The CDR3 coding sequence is TGTGCCAGCAGCAACGGACGGTACAATGAGCAGTTCTTC.